Listed below are T cell receptor beta chains from one sample, sequenced in a study of long-term antiretroviral therapy in people with HIV. The table came from immunoSEQ multiplex PCR; TCRdb's copy has only in-frame clones and leaves some out. Of just over 20,000 clones in the sample, around 80% were seen once. Specimen: unsorted PBMCs, collected 0.5 years after starting antiretroviral therapy. Receptor source: a man younger than 35 with HIV. Both conserved end residues are part of each CDR3. A D gene is named only where the DNA matches it firmly. A row's size may be missing; if present it is once, few, many or a size class.

J | D | size | V | DNA | CDR3
TRBJ1-3 | NA | NA | TRBV4-1 | TGCGCCAGCAGCCAAGACAGTGGACAGCGAAACACCATATATTTT | CASSQDSGQRNTIYF
TRBJ2-7 | NA | NA | TRBV7-3 | TGTGCCAGCAGCTTGGGGGCAGGACCCTACGAGCAGTACTTC | CASSLGAGPYEQYF
TRBJ2-3 | NA | NA | TRBV18 | TGTGCCAGCTCACCACCGCCAGGGTACCGCACAGATACGCAGTATTTT | CASSPPPGYRTDTQYF
TRBJ2-1 | TRBD1 | NA | TRBV5-4 | TGTGCCAGCAGACAGGACAGGGGAGGCTACAATGAGCAGTTCTTC | CASRQDRGGYNEQFF
TRBJ2-2 | TRBD2 | NA | TRBV28 | TGTGCCAGCAGTTTAGAGTTGGCTAGCGGGAGACCCACCGGGGAGCTGTTTTTT | CASSLELASGRPTGELFF
TRBJ1-1 | TRBD1 | NA | TRBV7-2 | TGTGCCAGCAGCTTCGGGACAGTGGCTTTCTTT | CASSFGTVAFF
TRBJ1-4 | NA | NA | TRBV30 | TGTGCCTGGAGTAGGCAGGGCTTGAGTGAAAAACTGTTTTTT | CAWSRQGLSEKLFF
TRBJ1-1 | TRBD1 | NA | TRBV2 | TGTGCCAGCAGTGCGACAGGGGGCGATGGGAACTTT | CASSATGGDGNF
TRBJ2-5 | NA | once | TRBV11-3 | TGTGCCAGCAGCTCGGGACCTCTGGAGACCCAGTACTTC | CASSSGPLETQYF
TRBJ2-3 | TRBD2 | NA | TRBV2 | TGTGCCAGCAGTGAAGTGCTAGCGGGGGGCACAGATACGCAGTATTTT | CASSEVLAGGTDTQYF
TRBJ2-1 | TRBD2 | NA | TRBV29-1 | TGCAGCGGGTCGGGGACTAGCGGGGGGACACGCCTATACAATGAGCAGTTCTTC | CSGSGTSGGTRLYNEQFF
TRBJ1-1 | NA | NA | TRBV5-5 | TGTGCCAGCAGCTTCGGTAAGGTGAACACTGAAGCTTTCTTT | CASSFGKVNTEAFF
TRBJ2-7 | NA | NA | TRBV25-1 | TGTGCCAGCAGTGGGGGACTGAACTACGAGCAGTACTTC | CASSGGLNYEQYF
TRBJ2-7 | NA | NA | TRBV25-1 | TGTGCCAGCAGTGAACCCCCCGGTCGCTCCTACGAGCAGTACTTC | CASSEPPGRSYEQYF
TRBJ2-7 | NA | NA | TRBV4-1 | TGCGCCAGCAGCCAAGAATCAAGGCGAACAGGGTTCGGCTACGAGCAGTACTTC | CASSQESRRTGFGYEQYF
TRBJ1-1 | NA | few | TRBV6-5 | TGTGCCAGCAGCCAAGGAGGACGGGTCGAAGCTTTCTTT | CASSQGGRVEAFF
TRBJ2-7 | TRBD2 | NA | TRBV6-1 | TGTGCCAGCACCCAGAGGAGTCTAGCGGGAGGCGAGCAGTACTTC | CASTQRSLAGGEQYF
TRBJ1-4 | NA | NA | TRBV5-6 | TGTGCCAGCAGCTTACGTAATGAAAAACTGTTTTTT | CASSLRNEKLFF
TRBJ1-3 | NA | NA | TRBV6-5 | TGTGCCAGCAGTTACCAACCGACAGTCCCTGGAAACACCATATATTTT | CASSYQPTVPGNTIYF
TRBJ1-5 | TRBD1 | NA | TRBV19 | TGTGCCATCGCGACAGGGGGATATCAGCCCCAGCATTTT | CAIATGGYQPQHF
TRBJ2-1 | NA | NA | TRBV7-3 | TGTGCCAGCAGCTTTGGGGGAGAAGGGGAGCAGTTCTTC | CASSFGGEGEQFF
TRBJ2-1 | TRBD2 | NA | TRBV4-3 | TGCGCCAGCAGCCAAGCCAGCCTAGCGGGAGGGAATAACAATGAGCAGTTCTTC | CASSQASLAGGNNNEQFF
TRBJ2-1 | NA | NA | TRBV13 | TGTGCCAGCAGCTCACCACCCCCGCGTGCCTATGATGAGCAGTTCTTC | CASSSPPPRAYDEQFF
TRBJ2-2 | NA | NA | TRBV4-1 | TGCGCCAGCAGCCCAGAGGCGCGACTTACCGGGGAGCTGTTTTTT | CASSPEARLTGELFF
TRBJ2-1 | TRBD2 | NA | TRBV28 | TGTGCCAGCAGTTTGTCCACTAGCGGGGGGCGCGGTGAGCAGTTCTTC | CASSLSTSGGRGEQFF
TRBJ1-5 | NA | NA | TRBV4-3 | TGCGCCAGCAGCCAAGATTGGGCCGCCTACAATCAGCCCCAGCATTTT | CASSQDWAAYNQPQHF
TRBJ2-7 | TRBD2 | NA | TRBV10-3 | TGTGCCATCAGTGACCATACTAGCGGAGCACCTTACGAGCAGTACTTC | CAISDHTSGAPYEQYF
TRBJ2-1 | TRBD2 | NA | TRBV15 | TGTGCCACCAGCCCGGGACTAGCTTTTGAGCAGTTCTTC | CATSPGLAFEQFF
TRBJ1-2 | NA | few | TRBV11-3 | TGTGCCAGCAGCACCTGGGGGGCTGGGTATGGCTACACCTTC | CASSTWGAGYGYTF
TRBJ2-2 | NA | few | TRBV6-5 | TGTGCCAGCAGTTACCCGGGGGACGCCGGGGAGCTGTTTTTT | CASSYPGDAGELFF
TRBJ2-3 | TRBD1 | NA | TRBV4-1 | TGCGCCAGCAGCCACAACCCAAGGACAGGAAATGCGGACACAGATACGCAGTATTTT | CASSHNPRTGNADTDTQYF
TRBJ2-7 | NA | NA | TRBV14 | TGTGCCAGCGGCAGGAAAAACGAGCAGTACTTC | CASGRKNEQYF
TRBJ2-1 | TRBD2 | few | TRBV15 | TGTGCCACCAGCGGTAGCGGGAGGGCGGATGAGCAGTTCTTC | CATSGSGRADEQFF
TRBJ1-2 | NA | once | TRBV29-1 | TGCAGCGTTGACGGGAGAGGCGGCTACACCTTC | CSVDGRGGYTF
TRBJ2-1 | NA | NA | TRBV14 | TGTGCCAGCAGCCCCCCTGGTTGGAACGGGCCACTCAACAATGAGCAGTTCTTC | CASSPPGWNGPLNNEQFF
TRBJ2-7 | NA | NA | TRBV6-6 | TGTGCCAGCATGAGGGGGGGGCCGGCCGAGCAGTACTTC | CASMRGGPAEQYF
TRBJ1-3 | NA | NA | TRBV4-2 | TGTGCCAGCAGCGGCGTCCGGGGAGATGGAAACACCATATATTTT | CASSGVRGDGNTIYF
TRBJ2-7 | NA | NA | TRBV19 | TGTGCCAGTAGTATTTGGGGGCCCTACGAGCAGTACTTC | CASSIWGPYEQYF
TRBJ2-7 | TRBD1 | NA | TRBV5-1 | TGCGCCAGCAGCCTACGACAGGGTGGGTTTGACGAGCAGTACTTC | CASSLRQGGFDEQYF
TRBJ2-7 | TRBD2 | NA | TRBV7-2 | TGTGCCAGCAGCAGCGGGGGTGCGGGAGGATCACGCGAGCAGTACTTC | CASSSGGAGGSREQYF
TRBJ1-2 | NA | NA | TRBV6-4 | TGTGCCAGCAGTGACTCGAGCGGCAGCTTCTATGGCTACACCTTC | CASSDSSGSFYGYTF
TRBJ1-1 | NA | NA | TRBV29-1 | TGCAGCGTTGAAGGGAAATGGGAGGGGGGGAGGACTGAAGCTTTCTTT | CSVEGKWEGGRTEAFF
TRBJ2-5 | NA | once | TRBV4-2 | TGTGCCAGCAGCCAAGAATATGGGGAAGAGACCCAGTACTTC | CASSQEYGEETQYF
TRBJ2-1 | NA | NA | TRBV7-3 | TGTGCCAGCAGCTTAGGCGCGGGGGCTGGCAATGAGCAGTTCTTC | CASSLGAGAGNEQFF
TRBJ1-5 | TRBD1 | once | TRBV7-9 | TGTGCCAGCTCGCGAGACAGGGACAATCAGCCCCAGCATTTT | CASSRDRDNQPQHF
TRBJ2-7 | NA | NA | TRBV4-3 | TGCGCCAGCAGCGACTCGTCCATGGCAGGTGCCTACGAGCAGTACTTC | CASSDSSMAGAYEQYF
TRBJ1-1 | NA | NA | TRBV7-3 | TGTGCCAGCAGCTTATCCGGGGGCTTTAGCACTGAAGCTTTCTTT | CASSLSGGFSTEAFF
TRBJ1-5 | TRBD1 | few | TRBV4-3 | TGCGCCAGCAGCCAACATAGGACAGGGGATCAGCCCCAGCATTTT | CASSQHRTGDQPQHF
TRBJ2-1 | TRBD1 | NA | TRBV4-3 | TGCGCCAGCAGCCAAGTAGGACAGGGGTTGGATGAGCAGTTCTTC | CASSQVGQGLDEQFF
TRBJ2-1 | NA | medium-sized | TRBV5-3 | TGTGCCAGAAGCGCCGAGGGAGATGAGCAGTTCTTC | CARSAEGDEQFF